A single sample gave rise to the 9 T cell receptor beta chains below, sequenced in a study of metastatic and nonmetastatic thyroid tumors. Among the patients, none had received any treatment before thyroid surgery. From the PCR reads, TCRdb re-called clones with MiXCR. The repertoire consists of over 20,000 clones, with around 30% occurring once and the leading ten covering approximately 21%. The sample was blood. The receptors derive from a female donor with papillary thyroid cancer or a benign thyroid nodule (not recorded which). Some clones in this sample may be carry-over from other donors' samples.

This clone was picked up many times. This sequence joins TRBV6-1 and TRBJ1-4, with D perhaps matching TRBD1 (6 bases). Germline CDR1 and CDR2: MNHNS and SASEGT. V was shortened by 4 bases and J by 5 bases, with 14 bases between the two germline ends. This CDR3 contains 15 residues. CDR3 sequence reads: CASSVVVTGNEKLFF. The DNA for the CDR3 is TGTGCCAGCAGTGTTGTAGTGACAGGAAATGAAAAACTGTTTTTT.

The chain recombines TRBV20-1 with TRBJ2-1; 12 positions agree with TRBD2. CDR3 length: 14 amino acids. Trimming cost V 5 bases and J 7 bases; bases outside gene matches: 6. Germline lookup yields CDR1 DFQATT and CDR2 SNEGSKA (reference sequence). Here the CDR3 reads CSASSGGAGNEQFF. The CDR3 bases are TGCAGTGCTTCTAGCGGGGGGGCTGGTAATGAGCAGTTCTTC.

The V call is TRBV18, the J call TRBJ1-4; D is unresolved. Per the germline V gene, CDR1 is KGHSH and CDR2 is LQKENI. Between the trimmed V and J ends, which lost 3 bases and 0 bases, there was a span of 8 bases. CDR3 length: 15 residues. CDR3 region: CASSPSGATNEKLFF. In DNA form, the CDR3 reads TGTGCCAGCTCACCCAGTGGGGCAACTAATGAAAAACTGTTTTTT.

This clone was counted ten times or more. The chain is built from TRBV6-2 or TRBV6-3 and TRBJ1-5; D may be TRBD1 (6 bases). V was shortened by 2 bases and J by 6 bases, with 11 bases between the two germline ends. The CDR3 is made up of 14 amino acids. The germline CDR1 and CDR2 sequences are MNHEY and SVGEGT. CDR3 loop: CASSYMAGVQPQHF. The CDR3 DNA reads as TGTGCCAGCAGTTACATGGCAGGGGTTCAGCCCCAGCATTTT.

This clone was seen at least ten times. This chain links TRBV11-3 with TRBJ1-1, with D possibly being TRBD1 (6 bases). This CDR3 is built from 14 residues. The V end lost 5 bases, the J end lost 1 base, and 11 bases lay between the germline ends. The V gene's germline CDR1 is SGHNT and CDR2 YENEEA. The chain's CDR3 is CASSLGGPNTEAFF. For the CDR3, the DNA is TGTGCCAGCAGCCTCGGGGGCCCGAACACTGAAGCTTTCTTT.

This clone was observed many times. The rearrangement links TRBV6-2 or TRBV6-3 to TRBJ2-5; 8 bases are shared with TRBD2. Losses at the gene ends were 6 bases for V and 7 bases for J; bases not matched to a gene: 22. Germline CDR1 and CDR2: MNHEY and SVGEGT. The CDR3 spans 18 residues. CDR3 protein: CASSGITEPGLGGSTQYF. DNA of the CDR3: TGTGCCAGCAGCGGAATAACCGAACCGGGACTAGGCGGATCGACCCAGTACTTC.

The sample holds many counts of this clone. The V call is TRBV5-4, the J call TRBJ1-1; the match to TRBD1 covers 7 bases. There are 14 residues in the CDR3. V trimming: 0 bases; J trimming: 4 bases; junction bases outside the gene matches: 3. From germline, CDR1 is SGHNT and CDR2 YYREEE (reference sequence). The CDR3 spells CASSLEGARTEAFF. The DNA of the CDR3 is TGTGCCAGCAGCTTGGAGGGGGCGCGCACTGAAGCTTTCTTT.

The chain employs TRBV6-2 or TRBV6-3 and TRBJ2-7; no clear D. CDR3 size: 17 residues. The V end was cut by 2 bases, the J end by 3 bases, with 20 bases between. CDR1 and CDR2 (germline): MNHEY, SVGEGT. The CDR3 bases are TGTGCCAGCAGTTACCCCGCCTCCTTTCGACCCGACTACGAGCAGTACTTC. Protein sequence: CASSYPASFRPDYEQYF.

The V and J genes are TRBV5-5 and TRBJ1-4; maybe TRBD1 (5 bases). The CDR3 has 15 amino acids. Germline CDR1 is SGHKS and CDR2 is YYEKEE (reference sequence). V dropped 1 base and J dropped 2 bases, with 9 bases sitting between them. CDR3 sequence (DNA): TGTGCCAGCAGCTTGCTGGGGACGACTAATGAAAAACTGTTTTTT. Its protein product is CASSLLGTTNEKLFF.